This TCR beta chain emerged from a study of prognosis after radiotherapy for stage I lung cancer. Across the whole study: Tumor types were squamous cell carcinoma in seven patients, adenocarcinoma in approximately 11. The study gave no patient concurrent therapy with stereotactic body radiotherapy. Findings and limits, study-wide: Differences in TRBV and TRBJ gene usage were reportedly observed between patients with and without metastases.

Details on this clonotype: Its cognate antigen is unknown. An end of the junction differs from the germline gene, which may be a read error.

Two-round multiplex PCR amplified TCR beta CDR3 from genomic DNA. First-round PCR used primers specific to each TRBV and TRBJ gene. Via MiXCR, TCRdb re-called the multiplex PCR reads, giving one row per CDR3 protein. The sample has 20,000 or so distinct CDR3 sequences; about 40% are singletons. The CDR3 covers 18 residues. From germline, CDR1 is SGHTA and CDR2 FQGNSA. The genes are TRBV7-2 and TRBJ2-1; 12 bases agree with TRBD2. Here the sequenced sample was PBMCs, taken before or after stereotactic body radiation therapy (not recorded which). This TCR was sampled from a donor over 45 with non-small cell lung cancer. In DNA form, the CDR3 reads TGTGCCAGCATCTTAGTTGTCCCAGGTACTAGCGGGAGGAATGAGCAGTTCTTC. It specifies CASILVVPGTSGRNEQFF.